The rows below give T cell receptor beta chains drawn from one sample of a study of Graves' ophthalmopathy and Graves' hyperthyroidism. TCRdb fed the multiplex PCR reads into MiXCR, producing one record per CDR3 protein. The table lists more than 550,000 distinct CDR3 sequences, 35% to 45% of them singletons. Sequenced sample: peripheral blood. The receptors derive from an adult man with Graves' ophthalmopathy. Each CDR3 is given without its conserved first and last residue. Clone size appears in some rows only: once, few, many, or a class for an expanded clone.

j_call: TRBJ2-5
clone_size: many
v_call: TRBV7-2
cdr3_length: 14
cdr3_aa: ASSSKISGQGGTQY

j_call: TRBJ2-7
clone_size: .
v_call: TRBV7-1
cdr3_length: 12
cdr3_aa: ASSSGTFSYEQY

j_call: TRBJ2-7
clone_size: many
v_call: TRBV14
cdr3_length: 12
cdr3_aa: ASSTRSGKNEQY

j_call: TRBJ1-2
clone_size: many
v_call: TRBV7-9
cdr3_length: 10
cdr3_aa: ASNPMGYGYT

j_call: TRBJ1-2
clone_size: .
v_call: TRBV20-1
cdr3_length: 12
cdr3_aa: SARIGTGEHDYT

j_call: TRBJ1-1
clone_size: many
v_call: TRBV7-9
cdr3_length: 13
cdr3_aa: ASSLLGGRNTEAF

j_call: TRBJ2-7
clone_size: .
v_call: TRBV19
cdr3_length: 15
cdr3_aa: ASSIEFGGTAYYEQY

j_call: TRBJ2-5
clone_size: many
v_call: TRBV9
cdr3_length: 11
cdr3_aa: ASSPGGEETQY

j_call: TRBJ2-6
clone_size: once
v_call: TRBV29-1
cdr3_length: 15
cdr3_aa: SVPLRRPFSGANVLT

j_call: TRBJ1-4
clone_size: .
v_call: TRBV9
cdr3_length: 16
cdr3_aa: ASSGTGTGGPPNEKLF

j_call: TRBJ1-4
clone_size: .
v_call: TRBV4-2
cdr3_length: 14
cdr3_aa: ASSLHMDRLNEKLF

j_call: TRBJ2-5
clone_size: .
v_call: TRBV25-1
cdr3_length: 12
cdr3_aa: ASVAGQHQETQY